This is a list of T cell receptor beta chains from one sample in a study of cytomegalovirus exposure and HLA in healthy donors. TCRdb's table, derived via immunoSEQ multiplex PCR, lists solely in-frame clones and lacks some. The sample shows under 50,000 clones, 93% of them seen only once. The sequencing sample was made of PBMCs. All receptors derive from a woman between 18 and 29 years old in good health and CMV-seronegative. The CDR3 runs from the conserved cysteine through the conserved F or W. The order of the fields is D gene, J gene, clone size, V gene, CDR3 DNA, CDR3 protein. The D gene is left open where the match is weak. The listing skips clone size in some rows; elsewhere it reads once, few, many or a size class.

D: .; J: TRBJ2-1; size: .; V: TRBV28; DNA: TGTGCCAGCAAACGACGGGAAGTCGAGCAGTTCTTC; CDR3: CASKRREVEQFF
D: .; J: TRBJ2-6; size: .; V: TRBV2; DNA: TGTGCCAGCAGTGGCTGGAGCTCTGGGGCCAACGTCCTGACTTTC; CDR3: CASSGWSSGANVLTF
D: .; J: TRBJ2-7; size: .; V: TRBV12-5; DNA: TGTGCTAGTGGTTTCCACAAGCGTTGCTACGAGCAGTACTTC; CDR3: CASGFHKRCYEQYF
D: .; J: TRBJ1-2; size: .; V: TRBV20-1; DNA: TGCAGTGCTAGAGGGCTGCATGGCTACACCTTC; CDR3: CSARGLHGYTF
D: .; J: TRBJ1-1; size: .; V: TRBV5-1; DNA: TGCGCCAGCAGCCTTGGATGGGGAGGGGACACTGAAGCTTTCTTT; CDR3: CASSLGWGGDTEAFF
D: .; J: TRBJ1-6; size: once; V: TRBV9; DNA: TGTGCCAGCAGCGTTGAGGGGGAACATGAGAACACCCTCCACTTT; CDR3: CASSVEGEHENTLHF
D: .; J: TRBJ1-2; size: .; V: TRBV4-1; DNA: TGCGCCAGCAGCCAATACGAGACAGATTCTATCGGCTACACCTTC; CDR3: CASSQYETDSIGYTF
D: .; J: TRBJ1-1; size: .; V: TRBV5-1; DNA: TGCGCCAGCAGCTTGGCCACGGGATTAGTCGGTGAAGCTTTCTTT; CDR3: CASSLATGLVGEAFF
D: .; J: TRBJ2-3; size: .; V: TRBV19; DNA: TGTGCCTCTGAACAGGGTAAAACGCAGTATTTT; CDR3: CASEQGKTQYF
D: TRBD1; J: TRBJ2-7; size: .; V: TRBV5-6; DNA: TGTGCCAGCAGCTTGGCCTCGGGACAGGTTAAGTACTTC; CDR3: CASSLASGQVKYF
D: TRBD2; J: TRBJ2-2; size: .; V: TRBV7-8; DNA: TGTGCCAGCAGCCCAGAGGCGGGGGGGCCTGGCGGGGAGCTGTTTTTT; CDR3: CASSPEAGGPGGELFF
D: .; J: TRBJ2-3; size: .; V: TRBV11-1; DNA: TGTGCCAGCAGCTTAGAAGAGGGCAGGACAGATACGCAGTATTTT; CDR3: CASSLEEGRTDTQYF
D: .; J: TRBJ1-4; size: .; V: TRBV28; DNA: TGTGCCAGCAGCCGATACCAGTTCGGCGGGAATGAAAAACTGTTTTTT; CDR3: CASSRYQFGGNEKLFF
D: .; J: TRBJ2-5; size: .; V: TRBV7-3; DNA: TGTGCCAGCAGCTTAGGAGGGAGGTCCGGGGAGACCCAGTACTTC; CDR3: CASSLGGRSGETQYF
D: TRBD2; J: TRBJ2-1; size: .; V: TRBV6-5; DNA: TGTGCCAGCAGTCTTAGCGGGAGGCCCTACAATGAGCAGTTCTTC; CDR3: CASSLSGRPYNEQFF
D: TRBD2; J: TRBJ2-3; size: .; V: TRBV7-8; DNA: TGTGCCAGCAGCTTAGAGGTCGGCGGGGGGATAACAGATACGCAGTATTTT; CDR3: CASSLEVGGGITDTQYF
D: .; J: TRBJ2-7; size: .; V: TRBV2; DNA: TGTGCCAGCAGTGAAGAAAGAGGGTACGAGCAGTACTTC; CDR3: CASSEERGYEQYF
D: .; J: TRBJ1-2; size: .; V: TRBV21-1; DNA: TGTGCCAGCAGCAAACTTCGGACAGATTGCTATGGCTACACCTTC; CDR3: CASSKLRTDCYGYTF
D: .; J: TRBJ1-5; size: .; V: TRBV7-8; DNA: TGTGCCAGCAGCTTAGCAGGAGATCAGCCCCAGCATTTT; CDR3: CASSLAGDQPQHF
D: .; J: TRBJ2-2; size: .; V: TRBV6-5; DNA: TGTGCCACCCTGACAGGGAACACCGGGGAGCTGTTTTTT; CDR3: CATLTGNTGELFF
D: TRBD1; J: TRBJ1-4; size: .; V: TRBV28; DNA: TGTGCCAGCACCCTACACCGCGGGACAGCTAATGAAAAACTGTTTTTT; CDR3: CASTLHRGTANEKLFF
D: TRBD1; J: TRBJ2-1; size: .; V: TRBV28; DNA: TGTGCCTACTCCGGGACAGGGGTGTTTAATGAGCAGTTCTTC; CDR3: CAYSGTGVFNEQFF
D: .; J: TRBJ1-2; size: .; V: TRBV11-2; DNA: TGTGCCACCTCGGGATATGTGGGGGGGCTGAGTGGCTACACCTTC; CDR3: CATSGYVGGLSGYTF
D: .; J: TRBJ2-2; size: few; V: TRBV7-9; DNA: TGTGCCAGCAGCCTCACCGGGGAGCTGTTTTTT; CDR3: CASSLTGELFF